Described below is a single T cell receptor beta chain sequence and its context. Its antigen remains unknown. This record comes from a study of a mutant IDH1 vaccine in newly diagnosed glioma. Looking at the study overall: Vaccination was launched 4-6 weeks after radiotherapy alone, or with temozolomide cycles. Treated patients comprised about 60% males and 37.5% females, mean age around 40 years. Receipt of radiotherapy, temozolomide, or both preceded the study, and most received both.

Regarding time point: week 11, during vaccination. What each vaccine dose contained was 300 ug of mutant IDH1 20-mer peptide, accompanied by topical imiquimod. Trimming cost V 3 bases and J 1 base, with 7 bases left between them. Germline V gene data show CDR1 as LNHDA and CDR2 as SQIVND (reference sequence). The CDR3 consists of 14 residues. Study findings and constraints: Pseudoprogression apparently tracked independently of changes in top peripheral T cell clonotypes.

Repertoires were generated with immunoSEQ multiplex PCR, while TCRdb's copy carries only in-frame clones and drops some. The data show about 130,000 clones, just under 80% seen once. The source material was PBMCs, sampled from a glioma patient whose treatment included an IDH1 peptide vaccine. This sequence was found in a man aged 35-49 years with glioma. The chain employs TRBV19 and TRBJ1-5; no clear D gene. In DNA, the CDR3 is TGTGCCAGTAGTATCGGAGACAGCAATCAGCCCCAGCATTTT. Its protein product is CASSIGDSNQPQHF.